This T cell receptor (beta chain) is from a study of OX40 agonist ivuxolimab in advanced cancers. Study-level background: Ivuxolimab was a fully human IgG2 agonistic monoclonal antibody targeting the costimulatory receptor OX40 (CD134). In the dose-escalation cohort, 70% to 85% of patients were male, and the mean age was roughly 60 years with a range of about 20 to 80. Peripheral TCRbeta sequencing aimed to test whether ivuxolimab altered TCR sequence diversity and caused clonal T-cell expansion. The paper describes the monotherapy dose-escalation part (N of about 47 patients) of the phase I trial of ivuxolimab. Intravenous ivuxolimab was administered to patients every 2 weeks at six dose levels: 0.01, 0.1, 0.3, 1.5, 3 and 10 mg/kg. Patients were allowed to have had prior anti-PD-1, anti-PD-L1 or anti-CTLA-4 therapy, and around two fifths of the dose-escalation patients had been treated with checkpoint inhibitors. Partial responses were achieved by three dose-escalation patients, of whom one had hepatocellular carcinoma and two had cutaneous melanoma. Of the roughly 51 patients in dose escalation, about 19 had hepatocellular carcinoma, about 15 had melanoma, 9 had renal cell carcinoma and 9 had head and neck cancer.

The investigation overall reported the following: Antigen specificity was not determined for the clonally expanded peripheral T cells. Low levels of normalized T-cell clonal expansion were also seen in some patients who did not respond. At doses from 0.1 to 3.0 mg/kg, clonal expansion was seen in both CD4+ and CD8+ blood T cells between baseline and week 6. After ivuxolimab, CD8+ T cells had more expanded clones than CD4+ T cells on average. In partial responders in the 0.1-3.0 mg/kg groups, normalized peripheral clonal expansion was found to be among the lowest, especially among CD8+ T cells.

CDR1 and CDR2 are drawn from the germline V gene: ENHRY, SYGVKD. Trimming at the junction amounts to 2 bases on V and 5 bases on J, and the germline ends lie 0 bases apart. The CDR3 holds 11 amino acids from the cysteine to the phenylalanine. The DNA shown is the 33-base CDR3, in frame from base 1. The trial excluded patients who had a history of autoimmune disease or who were on systemic immunosuppression. Peripheral blood for TCR sequencing was drawn from every dose cohort at baseline, at cycle 4 day 1 and at cycle 7 day 1. Samples were obtained from an open-label, multicenter, first-in-human phase I dose-escalation trial of ivuxolimab. The trial enrolled adults with locally advanced or metastatic head and neck squamous cell, hepatocellular, melanoma or renal cell carcinoma. Before TCR sequencing, CD4+ and CD8+ T cells were separately sorted from peripheral blood. On this clone itself: Its recognized antigen is unknown. Base qualities are not recorded, but no much larger clone differs from it by a single base.

Genomic DNA was extracted from sorted cells for sequencing of the TCRbeta CDR3 region. TCRbeta CDR3 regions were sequenced using the immunoSEQ Assay. TCRdb provides this immuneACCESS table in a form limited to in-frame rearrangements. Some clones are lacking; in checked studies, under half of them reflect an unresolved V gene, and why the rest are absent is not known. The table for this sample lists approximately 94,000 clones; approximately 81% of them were counted only once. The ten top clones hold roughly 1.1% of the sample. This receptor was taken from an adult with an advanced solid tumor such as melanoma, head and neck, liver or kidney cancer. Sequences were derived from CD4+ or CD8+ T cells sorted from blood, sampled in a trial of the OX40 agonist ivuxolimab. The V and J segments used are TRBV10-3 and TRBJ2-2; the D gene identity is not certain. The nucleotide sequence reads as follows: TGTGCCATCAGTGAGACCGGGGAGCTGTTTTTT. This gives the protein CAISETGELFF.